This TCR beta chain appears in the sequencing data of a study of identical twins. Each CDR3 protein gets one entry after TCRdb re-called the 5' RACE reads with MiXCR. The sample yields fewer than 650,000 distinct CDR3 sequences, under 8.5% seen once. CDR3 length: 16 amino acids. Germline V gene sequence: CDR1 SEHNR, CDR2 FQNEAQ (reference sequence). V was pared by 5 bases and J by 0 bases, with 15 bases between. This clonotype was observed a few times. These data also formed part of another study, on yellow fever vaccine responses in identical twins.

Sequenced sample: PBMCs. The receptor comes from a woman between 18 and 29 years old in good health. The chain employs TRBV7-9 and TRBJ2-3; TRBD2 might be the D (5 bases). In DNA form, the CDR3 reads TGTGCCAGCAGCCCCCTTAGAGGGAAAAGCACAGATACGCAGTATTTT. It is translated as CASSPLRGKSTDTQYF.